A selection of T cell receptor beta chains follows, all from one sample in a study of cytomegalovirus exposure and HLA in healthy donors. The protocol was immunoSEQ multiplex PCR, while the TCRdb copy is restricted to in-frame clones and leaves out a portion. Of roughly 140,000 clones listed, about 90% were seen once; the top ten hold 7.5% to 8.5%. The sequencing input was PBMCs. All receptors come from a woman aged 18-30 years in good health and CMV-seropositive. CDR3s include the opening cysteine and the closing phenylalanine or tryptophan. D genes are given only for firm matches. A clone size is listed for some rows: how often the clone was seen (once, few, many), or a class if it is expanded.

clone size	D gene	V gene	J gene	CDR3 DNA	CDR3 protein
-	-	TRBV6-5	TRBJ2-7	TGTGCCAGCGGACTTACAAGCTACGAGCAGTACTTC	CASGLTSYEQYF
-	TRBD1	TRBV5-1	TRBJ1-1	TGCGCCAGCAGCATCACAGGGGGGTCGACTGAAGCTTTCTTT	CASSITGGSTEAFF
-	TRBD1	TRBV7-3	TRBJ2-7	TGTGCCAGCAGCCGCGACAGGGGCGGGTACGAGCAGTACTTC	CASSRDRGGYEQYF
-	TRBD2	TRBV5-1	TRBJ2-7	TGCGCCAGCAGCTTGGCTAGCGGGAGGGCCTACGAGCAGTACTTC	CASSLASGRAYEQYF
-	TRBD2	TRBV11-2	TRBJ2-1	TGTGCCAGCAGCTCAACCCCGGGACTAGTTTCGAATGAGCAGTTCTTC	CASSSTPGLVSNEQFF
-	-	TRBV29-1	TRBJ2-1	TGCAGCGGACAACAGACAATTTATGAGCAGTTCTTC	CSGQQTIYEQFF
-	TRBD1	TRBV9	TRBJ2-7	TGTGCCAGCAGCAAAGGGACAGGGAGCTCCTACGAGCAGTACTTC	CASSKGTGSSYEQYF
-	-	TRBV15	TRBJ1-5	TGTGCCACCAGCAGCGGGTTTTGGAGTCAGCCCCAGCATTTT	CATSSGFWSQPQHF
-	TRBD2	TRBV5-1	TRBJ2-1	TGCGCCAGCAGCGCGAGTACTAGCGGGAGAGTGGGTGAGCAGTTCTTC	CASSASTSGRVGEQFF
-	TRBD2	TRBV9	TRBJ2-1	TGTGCCAGCAGCACCGGCCTAGCGGGGTACAATGAGCAGTTCTTC	CASSTGLAGYNEQFF
once	TRBD1	TRBV5-1	TRBJ2-1	TGCGCCAGCGGGGACAGTCTATACAATGAGCAGTTCTTC	CASGDSLYNEQFF
-	-	TRBV5-5	TRBJ1-2	TGTGCCAGCTCCCTAAGGGGGAGCTTGGCCTATGGCTACACCTTC	CASSLRGSLAYGYTF
-	-	TRBV6-5	TRBJ2-7	TGTGCCAGCAGTACAAGGACTACCGCTTCCTACGAGCAGTACTTC	CASSTRTTASYEQYF
once	TRBD1	TRBV29-1	TRBJ1-2	TGCAGCGTTGAGGCAGGGGGCCACTATGGCTACACCTTC	CSVEAGGHYGYTF
-	TRBD1	TRBV29-1	TRBJ2-7	TGCAGCGTGGGACAGGGGCTCAACTACGAGCAGTACTTC	CSVGQGLNYEQYF
-	-	TRBV2	TRBJ1-6	TGTGCCAGCAGTTACAGGTTCAGCTCCTATAATTCACCCCTCCACTTT	CASSYRFSSYNSPLHF
-	-	TRBV15	TRBJ1-6	TGTGCCACCAGCGGGGCCTTTGGAACAGGGTTTAATTCACCCCTCCACTTT	CATSGAFGTGFNSPLHF
-	TRBD1	TRBV23-1	TRBJ1-1	TGCGCCAGCAGTCAACGGACAGGCCCTGAAGCTTTCTTT	CASSQRTGPEAFF
-	TRBD2	TRBV7-2	TRBJ2-1	TGTGCCAGCAGCCTAGCGCAACTAGCGGGACAGACCTACAATGAGCAGTTCTTC	CASSLAQLAGQTYNEQFF
-	-	TRBV2	TRBJ1-1	TGTGCCAGCAGTGACCAACAGGGTAGGAGCACTGAAGCTTTCTTT	CASSDQQGRSTEAFF
once	TRBD2	TRBV29-1	TRBJ2-1	TGCAGCGTTGCAGTAGCGGGAGGGACTGAGCAGTTCTTC	CSVAVAGGTEQFF
-	-	TRBV10-3	TRBJ1-1	TGTGCCATCAAAAAATACGGGGACTCCGTACTTGGGACTGAAGCTTTCTTT	CAIKKYGDSVLGTEAFF